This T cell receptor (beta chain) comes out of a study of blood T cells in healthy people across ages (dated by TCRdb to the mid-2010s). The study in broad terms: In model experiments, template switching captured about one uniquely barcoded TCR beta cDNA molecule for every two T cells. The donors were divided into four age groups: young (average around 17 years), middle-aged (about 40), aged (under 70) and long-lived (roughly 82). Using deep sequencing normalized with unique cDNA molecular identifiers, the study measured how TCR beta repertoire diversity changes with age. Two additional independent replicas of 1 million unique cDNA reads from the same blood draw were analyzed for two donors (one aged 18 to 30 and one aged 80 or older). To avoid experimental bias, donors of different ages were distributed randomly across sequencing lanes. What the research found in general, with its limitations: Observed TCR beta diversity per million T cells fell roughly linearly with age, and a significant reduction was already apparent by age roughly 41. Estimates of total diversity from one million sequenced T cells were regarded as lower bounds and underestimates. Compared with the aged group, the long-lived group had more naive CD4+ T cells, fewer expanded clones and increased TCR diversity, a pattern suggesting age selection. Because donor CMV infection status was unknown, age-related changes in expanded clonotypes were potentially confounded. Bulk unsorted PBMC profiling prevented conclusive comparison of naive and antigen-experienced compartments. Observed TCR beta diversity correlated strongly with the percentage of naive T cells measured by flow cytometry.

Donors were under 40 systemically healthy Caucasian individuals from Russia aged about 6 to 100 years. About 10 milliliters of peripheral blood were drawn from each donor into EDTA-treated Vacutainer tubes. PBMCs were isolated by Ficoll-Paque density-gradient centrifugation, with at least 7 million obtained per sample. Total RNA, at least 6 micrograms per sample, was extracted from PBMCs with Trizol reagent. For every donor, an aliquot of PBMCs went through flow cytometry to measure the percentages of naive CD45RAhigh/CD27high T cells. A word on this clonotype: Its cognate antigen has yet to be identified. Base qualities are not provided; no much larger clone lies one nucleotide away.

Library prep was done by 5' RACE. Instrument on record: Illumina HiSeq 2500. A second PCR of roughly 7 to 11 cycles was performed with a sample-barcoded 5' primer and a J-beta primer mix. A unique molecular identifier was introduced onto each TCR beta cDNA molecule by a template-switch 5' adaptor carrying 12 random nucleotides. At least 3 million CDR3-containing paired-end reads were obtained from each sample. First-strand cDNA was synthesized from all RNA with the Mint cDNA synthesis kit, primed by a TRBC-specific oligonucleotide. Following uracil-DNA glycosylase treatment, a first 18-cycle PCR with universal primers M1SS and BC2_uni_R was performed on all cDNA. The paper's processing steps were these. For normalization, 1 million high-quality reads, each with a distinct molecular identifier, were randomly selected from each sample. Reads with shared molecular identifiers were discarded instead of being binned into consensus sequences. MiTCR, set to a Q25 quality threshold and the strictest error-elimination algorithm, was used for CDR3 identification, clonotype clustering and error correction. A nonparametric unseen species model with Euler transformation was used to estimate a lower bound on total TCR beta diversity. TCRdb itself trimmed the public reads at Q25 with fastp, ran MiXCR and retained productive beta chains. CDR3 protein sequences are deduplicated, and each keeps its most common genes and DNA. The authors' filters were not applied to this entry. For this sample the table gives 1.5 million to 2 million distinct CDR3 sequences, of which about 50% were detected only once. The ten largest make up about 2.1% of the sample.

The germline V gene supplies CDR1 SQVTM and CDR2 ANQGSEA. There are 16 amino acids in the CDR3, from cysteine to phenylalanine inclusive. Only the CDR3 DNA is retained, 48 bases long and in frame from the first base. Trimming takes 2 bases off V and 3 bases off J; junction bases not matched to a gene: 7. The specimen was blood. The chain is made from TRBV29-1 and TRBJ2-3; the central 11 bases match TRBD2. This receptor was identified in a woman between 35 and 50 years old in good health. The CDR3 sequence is CSVEFGLAGGTDTQYF. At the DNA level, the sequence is TGCAGCGTTGAATTCGGCCTAGCGGGGGGTACAGATACGCAGTATTTT.